This entry lists 4 T cell receptor beta chains sequenced from one sample in a study of early T cells in non-severe SARS-CoV-2 infection. MiXCR, applied by TCRdb to the 5' RACE reads, yields one record per CDR3 protein. The sample lists tens of thousands of distinct CDR3 sequences; 13% to 15% were seen once. Sequencing was done on a sample of whole blood. These receptors originate from an adult who was a healthcare worker with PCR-confirmed SARS-CoV-2 infection or an uninfected control (not recorded which).

This clonotype was observed many times. The chain combines TRBV11-1 with TRBJ2-1, with TRBD1 as a possible D gene (5 bases). CDR1 and CDR2 (germline): SGHAT, FQDESV (reference sequence). The V end lost 1 base, the J end lost 1 base, and 8 bases lay between the germline ends. The CDR3 has 15 amino acids. CDR3 DNA sequence: TGTGCCAGCAGCTTAGGGTCAGGGTCCTACAATGAGCAGTTCTTC. Protein product: CASSLGSGSYNEQFF.

This clonotype has just a few counts. This rearrangement joins TRBV20-1 to TRBJ1-5; D remains ambiguous. Germline values: CDR1 DFQATT, CDR2 SNEGSKA (reference sequence). CDR3 size: 15 residues. V lost 0 bases, J lost 2 bases, and 11 bases lay in between. The CDR3 DNA reads TGCAGTGCTAGAGAGGTCGAAAAGGGCAATCAGCCCCAGCATTTT. It translates to CSAREVEKGNQPQHF.

The V call is TRBV28, the J call TRBJ2-7; no clear D. Trimming shortened V by 3 bases and J by 5 bases, and 8 bases separated the two germline ends. The germline V gene encodes CDR1 MDHEN and CDR2 SYDVKM. The CDR3 extends over 12 amino acids. The CDR3 coding sequence is TGTGCCAGCAGTTTGTATCTAGACGAGCAGTACTTC. Translated, it gives CASSLYLDEQYF.

The chain employs TRBV4-1 and TRBJ2-7; 7 bases fit TRBD2. The CDR3 consists of 19 residues. Trimming took 1 base from V and 0 from J; bases not matched to a gene: 15. The germline CDR1 and CDR2 sequences are MGHRA and YSYEKL. The CDR3 nucleotides read TGCGCCAGCAGCCAAGCTTTCTCGCTAGCGGTCCTTAGCTCCTACGAGCAGTACTTC. This sequence encodes CASSQAFSLAVLSSYEQYF.